A selection of T cell receptor beta chains follows, all from one sample in a study of blood T cell repertoires in COVID-19. Produced via immunoSEQ multiplex PCR; TCRdb's table is partial and in-frame only. Of around 480,000 clones in the sample, approximately 86% were seen once. The material sequenced was PBMCs or T cells enriched from blood (not recorded which). The origin of the receptors is a woman younger than 30 who had recovered from COVID-19. The CDR3 runs from the conserved cysteine through the conserved F or W. Each record gives: D gene, J gene, clone size, V gene, CDR3 protein, CDR3 DNA. The D gene is left open where the match is weak. Expanded clones get a size class; other rows say once, few or many, or leave the size out.

D: -
J: TRBJ1-1
size: -
V: TRBV6-2/TRBV6-3
CDR3: CASSSRWQETNTEAFF
DNA: TGTGCCAGCAGTTCCCGGTGGCAGGAAACGAACACTGAAGCTTTCTTT

D: TRBD1
J: TRBJ1-6
size: -
V: TRBV5-6
CDR3: CASSSWGTGVSPLHF
DNA: TGTGCCAGCAGCTCGTGGGGGACAGGGGTTTCACCCCTCCACTTT

D: -
J: TRBJ2-5
size: -
V: TRBV4-1
CDR3: CASARTPIQETQYF
DNA: TGCGCCAGCGCCCGGACACCCATCCAAGAGACCCAGTACTTC

D: -
J: TRBJ1-3
size: -
V: TRBV7-9
CDR3: CASSPEDSGNTIYF
DNA: TGTGCCAGCAGCCCCGAGGACTCTGGAAACACCATATATTTT

D: -
J: TRBJ1-2
size: -
V: TRBV3-1/TRBV3-2
CDR3: CASSQGGGGLGYGYTF
DNA: TGTGCCAGCAGCCAAGGGGGAGGCGGATTGGGTTATGGCTACACCTTC

D: -
J: TRBJ1-6
size: once
V: TRBV2
CDR3: CASSDRVNSPLHF
DNA: TGTGCCAGCAGTGACAGGGTTAATTCACCCCTCCACTTT

D: TRBD1
J: TRBJ1-2
size: -
V: TRBV7-6
CDR3: CASSLAAGGGYTF
DNA: TGTGCCAGCAGCTTAGCGGCAGGGGGCGGCTACACCTTC

D: -
J: TRBJ1-1
size: -
V: TRBV3-1/TRBV3-2
CDR3: CASSPPGVEGTEAFF
DNA: TGTGCCAGCAGCCCACCAGGGGTCGAGGGCACTGAAGCTTTCTTT

D: -
J: TRBJ1-2
size: -
V: TRBV6-1
CDR3: CASSEAGVWGYTF
DNA: TGTGCCAGCAGTGAAGCAGGGGTCTGGGGCTACACCTTC

D: -
J: TRBJ2-2
size: few
V: TRBV2
CDR3: CASSDRRTGELFF
DNA: TGTGCCAGCAGTGATCGGCGGACCGGGGAGCTGTTTTTT

D: TRBD1
J: TRBJ2-1
size: -
V: TRBV2
CDR3: CASSVETGTLSEQFF
DNA: TGTGCCAGCAGTGTCGAGACAGGGACCCTCAGTGAGCAGTTCTTC

D: TRBD1
J: TRBJ2-7
size: -
V: TRBV10-3
CDR3: CAISELTGPYEQYF
DNA: TGTGCCATCAGTGAGTTGACAGGGCCCTACGAGCAGTACTTC

D: TRBD1
J: TRBJ2-6
size: -
V: TRBV30
CDR3: CAAGQGSGANVLTF
DNA: TGTGCCGCAGGACAGGGCTCTGGGGCCAACGTCCTGACTTTC

D: -
J: TRBJ2-2
size: -
V: TRBV28
CDR3: CASTLRGTNTGELFF
DNA: TGTGCCAGCACCTTACGGGGAACCAACACCGGGGAGCTGTTTTTT

D: TRBD1
J: TRBJ1-1
size: -
V: TRBV27
CDR3: CASSTRQGRTEAFF
DNA: TGTGCCAGCAGTACCAGACAGGGTCGGACTGAAGCTTTCTTT

D: TRBD1
J: TRBJ1-3
size: -
V: TRBV25-1
CDR3: CASSPRDSRNTIYF
DNA: TGTGCCAGCAGTCCGCGGGACAGCCGAAACACCATATATTTT

D: -
J: TRBJ1-5
size: -
V: TRBV7-8
CDR3: CASSPLNQPQHF
DNA: TGTGCCAGCAGCCCCCTCAATCAGCCCCAGCATTTT

D: TRBD1
J: TRBJ1-1
size: -
V: TRBV28
CDR3: CASSPAPGGYTEAFF
DNA: TGTGCCAGCAGTCCTGCCCCAGGGGGGTACACTGAAGCTTTCTTT

D: -
J: TRBJ1-3
size: -
V: TRBV5-4
CDR3: CASSLWPSGNTIYF
DNA: TGTGCCAGCAGCTTATGGCCATCTGGAAACACCATATATTTT

D: -
J: TRBJ1-4
size: -
V: TRBV15
CDR3: CATSRVWSGENEKLFF
DNA: TGTGCCACCAGCAGAGTCTGGTCAGGGGAGAATGAAAAACTGTTTTTT

D: TRBD2
J: TRBJ2-1
size: -
V: TRBV10-1
CDR3: CASSDGGIGYNEQFF
DNA: TGCGCCAGCAGTGACGGGGGGATAGGCTACAATGAGCAGTTCTTC

D: TRBD1
J: TRBJ1-4
size: -
V: TRBV30
CDR3: CAYRDRTNEKLFF
DNA: TGTGCCTATAGGGACAGGACTAATGAAAAACTGTTTTTT

D: -
J: TRBJ1-5
size: -
V: TRBV15
CDR3: CATSRDRGSNQPQHF
DNA: TGTGCCACCAGCAGAGACAGGGGCAGTAATCAGCCCCAGCATTTT

D: -
J: TRBJ1-5
size: few
V: TRBV6-5
CDR3: CASRTGLWSNQPQHF
DNA: TGTGCCAGCAGGACGGGACTGTGGAGCAATCAGCCCCAGCATTTT

D: -
J: TRBJ2-7
size: -
V: TRBV4-1
CDR3: CASSLQESYEQYF
DNA: TGCGCCAGCAGCCTACAGGAATCCTACGAGCAGTACTTC

D: -
J: TRBJ2-7
size: once
V: TRBV27
CDR3: CASRATGIFNEQYF
DNA: TGTGCCAGCAGGGCTACAGGAATTTTCAACGAGCAGTACTTC

D: TRBD2
J: TRBJ2-5
size: -
V: TRBV6-5
CDR3: CASGIGGAQETQYF
DNA: TGTGCCAGCGGTATCGGGGGGGCCCAAGAGACCCAGTACTTC

D: -
J: TRBJ2-1
size: -
V: TRBV10-2
CDR3: CASREGGGNEQFF
DNA: TGCGCCAGCAGAGAGGGGGGCGGGAATGAGCAGTTCTTC

D: -
J: TRBJ2-7
size: -
V: TRBV7-2
CDR3: CASSSAGDEQYF
DNA: TGTGCCAGCAGCTCTGCAGGGGACGAGCAGTACTTC

D: -
J: TRBJ1-2
size: -
V: TRBV19
CDR3: CASSMTETPDYGYTF
DNA: TGTGCCAGTAGTATGACAGAGACGCCTGACTATGGCTACACCTTC

D: -
J: TRBJ2-3
size: -
V: TRBV12-5
CDR3: CASGAVPGLLTDTQYF
DNA: TGTGCTAGTGGTGCCGTCCCGGGATTGCTCACAGATACGCAGTATTTT

D: -
J: TRBJ1-1
size: few
V: TRBV4-1
CDR3: CASSLAPPEGNTEAFF
DNA: TGCGCCAGCAGCCTCGCCCCCCCCGAGGGGAACACTGAAGCTTTCTTT

D: TRBD1
J: TRBJ1-2
size: -
V: TRBV4-1
CDR3: CASRRYTGGNNGYTF
DNA: TGCGCCAGCAGGCGATATACAGGGGGCAACAATGGCTACACCTTC

D: TRBD2
J: TRBJ2-1
size: -
V: TRBV19
CDR3: CASSPFGGGRSEQFF
DNA: TGTGCCAGTAGTCCTTTCGGGGGGGGCAGAAGTGAGCAGTTCTTC

D: TRBD1
J: TRBJ1-1
size: -
V: TRBV10-3
CDR3: CAISEGTGMNTEAFF
DNA: TGTGCCATCAGTGAGGGGACAGGGATGAACACTGAAGCTTTCTTT

D: TRBD1
J: TRBJ2-3
size: -
V: TRBV5-5
CDR3: CASSLQGITDTQYF
DNA: TGTGCCAGCAGCTTACAGGGGATTACAGATACGCAGTATTTT

D: -
J: TRBJ1-2
size: -
V: TRBV15
CDR3: CATLFERGAARGYTF
DNA: TGTGCCACCCTATTCGAAAGGGGTGCGGCGCGTGGCTACACCTTC

D: -
J: TRBJ2-1
size: -
V: TRBV5-1
CDR3: CASSTPDGGGEQFF
DNA: TGCGCCAGCAGCACCCCGGACGGAGGTGGTGAGCAGTTCTTC

D: TRBD1
J: TRBJ1-2
size: -
V: TRBV6-5
CDR3: CASSYLGQGAMDGYTF
DNA: TGTGCCAGCAGTTACCTAGGACAGGGGGCTATGGATGGCTACACCTTC

D: -
J: TRBJ1-4
size: once
V: TRBV5-1
CDR3: CASSFLGGVGEKLFF
DNA: TGCGCCAGCAGCTTCCTGGGAGGAGTAGGTGAAAAACTGTTTTTT

D: TRBD1
J: TRBJ1-1
size: -
V: TRBV7-9
CDR3: CASSWDRGTYTEAFF
DNA: TGTGCCAGCAGCTGGGACAGGGGGACGTACACTGAAGCTTTCTTT

D: -
J: TRBJ2-3
size: -
V: TRBV13
CDR3: CASRPTGPDTQYF
DNA: TGTGCCAGCAGGCCTACAGGGCCAGATACGCAGTATTTT

D: -
J: TRBJ1-1
size: -
V: TRBV28
CDR3: CASRGLEFRAFF
DNA: TGTGCCAGCAGAGGCTTGGAGTTTAGGGCTTTCTTT

D: -
J: TRBJ1-6
size: -
V: TRBV19
CDR3: CASFIRGALGGPLHF
DNA: TGTGCCAGTTTTATACGCGGGGCCCTGGGGGGGCCCCTCCACTTT

D: TRBD1
J: TRBJ1-6
size: -
V: TRBV27
CDR3: CASSFDRGSPLHF
DNA: TGTGCCAGCAGTTTTGACAGGGGCTCACCCCTCCACTTT

D: -
J: TRBJ2-3
size: -
V: TRBV13
CDR3: CASSLSAQMGTDTQYF
DNA: TGTGCCAGCAGCTTATCCGCCCAGATGGGCACAGATACGCAGTATTTT

D: -
J: TRBJ2-3
size: -
V: TRBV27
CDR3: CASRNYNTDTQYF
DNA: TGTGCCAGCAGGAACTATAACACAGATACGCAGTATTTT

D: -
J: TRBJ1-1
size: -
V: TRBV19
CDR3: CASNNPGGATEAFF
DNA: TGTGCCAGTAATAATCCCGGAGGCGCCACTGAAGCTTTCTTT

D: -
J: TRBJ2-7
size: -
V: TRBV5-1
CDR3: CASSLARGVLYEQYF
DNA: TGCGCCAGCAGCTTGGCCCGCGGGGTATTATACGAGCAGTACTTC

D: -
J: TRBJ1-5
size: -
V: TRBV6-6
CDR3: CASRPGQYSNQPQHF
DNA: TGTGCCAGCAGGCCAGGACAGTATAGCAATCAGCCCCAGCATTTT

D: TRBD1
J: TRBJ1-4
size: -
V: TRBV6-6
CDR3: CASRRIYTGGANEKLFF
DNA: TGTGCCAGCAGGCGAATTTATACAGGGGGGGCTAATGAAAAACTGTTTTTT

D: -
J: TRBJ1-4
size: -
V: TRBV12-5
CDR3: CASGLVRGSITNEKLFF
DNA: TGTGCTAGTGGTTTGGTAAGAGGCAGTATAACTAATGAAAAACTGTTTTTT

D: -
J: TRBJ1-1
size: once
V: TRBV5-1
CDR3: CASSKGRGDTEAFF
DNA: TGCGCCAGCTCCAAGGGAAGGGGCGACACTGAAGCTTTCTTT

D: -
J: TRBJ1-1
size: once
V: TRBV5-5
CDR3: CASSWVPRGTNTEAFF
DNA: TGTGCCAGCAGCTGGGTCCCCAGGGGTACAAACACTGAAGCTTTCTTT